This entry is about one TCR beta chain. The record originates from a study of shared clonotypes between healthy human individuals. As for the study in general: A couple of women and a few men aged 18 to 49 made up the donors. CD8 memory received one plate per donor, CD8 naive two, CD4 memory three and CD4 naive three.

Per the germline V gene, CDR1 is SGHRS and CDR2 is YFSETQ. The CDR3 consists of 14 residues. V shed 0 bases and J shed 4 bases, with 11 bases lying between them. This table comes from immunoSEQ multiplex PCR, and its TCRdb copy is limited to in-frame clones, with some not included. The repertoire consists of some 2 million clones, with roughly 95% occurring once and the leading ten covering roughly 0.13%. V gene TRBV5-1 combines with J gene TRBJ2-7; D not certain. The sample was naive CD4+ T cells sorted from blood. Noted subset: CD45RA+ positively selected. The clonotype originates from a man aged 18-30 years in good health. The CDR3 nucleotides read TGCGCCAGCAGCTTGGAGGGCAGGATTTACGAGCAGTACTTC. Amino acid sequence: CASSLEGRIYEQYF.